The rows below give T cell receptor beta chains drawn from one sample of a study of blood T cell repertoires in COVID-19. Assay: immunoSEQ multiplex PCR; the TCRdb copy retains only in-frame clones and omits some. The sample includes around 46,000 clones, about 77% of them seen just once. Sequencing used peripheral blood. The source of these receptors is a human donor with active or convalescent COVID-19. The donor label of this sample is uncertain. The CDR3 runs from the conserved cysteine through the conserved F or W. A D gene is named only where the DNA matches it firmly. Rows give clone size only sometimes, using once, few, many, or a class for an expanded clone.

v_call	clone_size	j_call	d_call	cdr3_aa	cdr3_nt
TRBV28	-	TRBJ2-3	-	CASGAGDTQYF	TGTGCCAGCGGCGCGGGAGATACGCAGTATTTT
TRBV30	few	TRBJ1-5	TRBD1	CAWWGGQGNQPQHF	TGTGCCTGGTGGGGCGGACAGGGGAATCAGCCCCAGCATTTT
TRBV5-1	medium-sized	TRBJ2-2	-	CASSRSDNSGTGELFF	TGCGCCAGCAGCAGATCAGACAATTCGGGGACCGGGGAGCTGTTTTTT
TRBV7-2	-	TRBJ2-5	-	CASSQSGGGGETQYF	TGTGCCAGCAGCCAGAGCGGAGGGGGCGGAGAGACCCAGTACTTC
TRBV30	-	TRBJ1-6	-	CACHLRGNYNSPLHF	TGTGCCTGCCATTTGCGGGGAAACTATAATTCACCCCTCCACTTT
TRBV9	-	TRBJ2-7	-	CASSVSTGYEQYF	TGTGCCAGCAGCGTCTCGACGGGCTACGAGCAGTACTTC
TRBV6-4	-	TRBJ1-5	-	CASSDSSGLPQHF	TGTGCCAGCAGTGACTCGTCAGGGTTGCCCCAGCATTTT
TRBV18	-	TRBJ2-2	TRBD1	CASSLTYGQGAGELFF	TGTGCCAGCTCACTTACTTATGGACAGGGAGCCGGGGAGCTGTTTTTT
TRBV4-1	-	TRBJ2-5	TRBD2	CASSPGASGYQETQYF	TGCGCCAGCAGCCCCGGGGCTAGCGGGTACCAAGAGACCCAGTACTTC
TRBV7-2	few	TRBJ2-7	TRBD2	CASSLGRELSEQYF	TGTGCCAGCAGCTTAGGGCGGGAGTTGAGTGAGCAGTACTTC
TRBV3-1/TRBV3-2	-	TRBJ1-4	TRBD1	CASSGYGQGNITNEKLFF	TGTGCCAGCAGCGGATACGGACAGGGGAATATAACTAATGAAAAACTGTTTTTT
TRBV9	-	TRBJ2-1	-	CASSPEVEWSYNEQFF	TGTGCCAGCAGCCCTGAGGTGGAGTGGTCCTACAATGAGCAGTTCTTC
TRBV28	few	TRBJ2-1	-	CASRKRTNLHNNEQFF	TGTGCCAGCCGTAAAAGAACCAATTTACACAACAATGAGCAGTTCTTC
TRBV7-3	many	TRBJ2-1	TRBD1	CASSFGQGVGNEQFF	TGTGCCAGCAGCTTCGGACAGGGAGTTGGCAATGAGCAGTTCTTC
TRBV7-2	-	TRBJ2-7	-	CASSPAAGPTYEQYF	TGTGCCAGCAGCCCTGCGGCGGGGCCTACCTACGAGCAGTACTTC
TRBV27	few	TRBJ2-1	TRBD1	CASSGVTGTENEQFF	TGTGCCAGCAGTGGGGTGACAGGGACGGAAAATGAGCAGTTCTTC
TRBV20-1	-	TRBJ1-5	-	CSASQGTSAQPQHF	TGCAGTGCTAGTCAGGGAACATCTGCTCAGCCCCAGCATTTT
TRBV7-3	few	TRBJ2-7	-	CASSLGPLGEQYF	TGTGCCAGCAGCTTAGGCCCCCTCGGGGAGCAGTACTTC
TRBV13	-	TRBJ2-1	-	CASSLVLDSEQFF	TGTGCCAGCAGCTTAGTACTTGACAGTGAGCAGTTCTTC
TRBV9	once	TRBJ1-3	TRBD1	CASSTGDRPSGNTIYF	TGTGCCAGCAGCACCGGGGACAGGCCCTCTGGAAACACCATATATTTT
TRBV9	-	TRBJ2-2	TRBD2	CASSVGLAGGHGGELFF	TGTGCCAGCAGCGTGGGACTAGCGGGAGGGCATGGCGGGGAGCTGTTTTTT
TRBV4-3	-	TRBJ1-2	TRBD1	CASSQVVDRENGYTF	TGCGCCAGCAGCCAAGTCGTGGACAGGGAAAATGGCTACACCTTC
TRBV29-1	-	TRBJ2-7	TRBD2	CSGAGTSGSSSYEQYF	TGCAGCGGTGCTGGGACTAGCGGGAGCTCATCCTACGAGCAGTACTTC